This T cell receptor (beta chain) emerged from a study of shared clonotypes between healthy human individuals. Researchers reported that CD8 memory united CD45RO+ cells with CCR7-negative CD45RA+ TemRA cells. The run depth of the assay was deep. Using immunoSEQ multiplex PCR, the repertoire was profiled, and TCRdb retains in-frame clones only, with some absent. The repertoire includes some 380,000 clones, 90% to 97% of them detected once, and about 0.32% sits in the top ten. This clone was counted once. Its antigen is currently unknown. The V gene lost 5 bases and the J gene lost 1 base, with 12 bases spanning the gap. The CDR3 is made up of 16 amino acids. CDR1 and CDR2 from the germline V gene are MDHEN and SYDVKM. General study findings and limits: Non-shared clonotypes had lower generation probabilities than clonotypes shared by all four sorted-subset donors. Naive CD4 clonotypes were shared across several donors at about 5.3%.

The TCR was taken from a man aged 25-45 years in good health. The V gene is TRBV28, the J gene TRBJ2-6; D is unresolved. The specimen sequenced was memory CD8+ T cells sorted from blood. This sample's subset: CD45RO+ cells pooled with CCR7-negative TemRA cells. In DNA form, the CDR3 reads TGTGCCAGCAGTGAACCCTTTGTTTCTGGGGCCAACGTCCTGACTTTC. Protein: CASSEPFVSGANVLTF.